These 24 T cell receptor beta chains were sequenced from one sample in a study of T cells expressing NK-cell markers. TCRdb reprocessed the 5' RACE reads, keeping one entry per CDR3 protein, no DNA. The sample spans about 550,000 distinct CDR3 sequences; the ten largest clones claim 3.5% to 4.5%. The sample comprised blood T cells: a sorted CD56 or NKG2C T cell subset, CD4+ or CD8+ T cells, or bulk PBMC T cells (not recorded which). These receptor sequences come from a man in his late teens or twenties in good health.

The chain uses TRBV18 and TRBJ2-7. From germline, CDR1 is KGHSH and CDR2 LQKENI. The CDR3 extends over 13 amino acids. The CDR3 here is CASSPAEAYEQYF.

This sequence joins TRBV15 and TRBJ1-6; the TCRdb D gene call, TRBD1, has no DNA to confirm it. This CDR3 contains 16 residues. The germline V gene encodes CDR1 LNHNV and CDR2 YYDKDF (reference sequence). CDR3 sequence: CATSRDRGTGGSPLHF.

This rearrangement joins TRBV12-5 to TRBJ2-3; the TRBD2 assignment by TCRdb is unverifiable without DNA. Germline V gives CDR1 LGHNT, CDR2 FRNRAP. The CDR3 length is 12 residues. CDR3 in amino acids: CASGSEGDTQYF.

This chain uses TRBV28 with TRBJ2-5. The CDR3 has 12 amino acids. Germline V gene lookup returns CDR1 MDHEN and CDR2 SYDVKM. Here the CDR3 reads CASTSSSETQYF.

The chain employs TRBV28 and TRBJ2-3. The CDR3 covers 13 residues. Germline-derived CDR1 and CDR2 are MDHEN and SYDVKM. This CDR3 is CASSFGVVDTQYF.

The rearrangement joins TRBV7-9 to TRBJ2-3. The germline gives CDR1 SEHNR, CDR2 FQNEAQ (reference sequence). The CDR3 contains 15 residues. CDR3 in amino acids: CASSIRLDRTDTQYF. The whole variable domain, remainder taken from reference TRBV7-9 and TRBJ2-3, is DTGVSQNPRHKITKRGQNVTFRCDPISEHNRLYWYRQTLGQGPEFLTYFQNEAQLEKSRLLSDRFSAERPKGSFSTLEIQRTEQGDSAMYLCASSIRLDRTDTQYFGPGTRLTVL.

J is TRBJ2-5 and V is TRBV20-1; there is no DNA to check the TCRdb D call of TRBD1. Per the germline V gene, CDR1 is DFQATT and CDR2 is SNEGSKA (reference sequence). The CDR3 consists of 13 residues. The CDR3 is CGPDRGYQETQYF.

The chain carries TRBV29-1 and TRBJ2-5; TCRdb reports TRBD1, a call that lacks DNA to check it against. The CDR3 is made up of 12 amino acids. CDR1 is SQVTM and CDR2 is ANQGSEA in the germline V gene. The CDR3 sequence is CSAAGTGETQYF. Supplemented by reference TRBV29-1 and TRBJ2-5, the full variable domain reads SAVISQKPSRDICQRGTSLTIQCQVDSQVTMMFWYRQQPGQSLTLIATANQGSEATYESGFVIDKFPISRPNLTFSTLTVSNMSPEDSSIYLCSAAGTGETQYFGPGTRLLVL.

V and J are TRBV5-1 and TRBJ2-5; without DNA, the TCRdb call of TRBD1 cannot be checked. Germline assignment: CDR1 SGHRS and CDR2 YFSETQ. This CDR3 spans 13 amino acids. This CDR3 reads CASSFYPAETQYF.

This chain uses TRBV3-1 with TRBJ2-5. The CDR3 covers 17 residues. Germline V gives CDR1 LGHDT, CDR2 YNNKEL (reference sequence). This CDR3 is CASSQVWSRHRQETQYF.

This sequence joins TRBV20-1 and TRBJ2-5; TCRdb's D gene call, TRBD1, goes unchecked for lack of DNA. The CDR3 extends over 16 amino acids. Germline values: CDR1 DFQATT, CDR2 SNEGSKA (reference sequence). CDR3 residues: CSARAPPVGSVKTQYF.

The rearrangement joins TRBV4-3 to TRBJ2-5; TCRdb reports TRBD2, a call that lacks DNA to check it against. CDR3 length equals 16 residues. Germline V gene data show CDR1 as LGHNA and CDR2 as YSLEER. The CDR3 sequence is CASSQDPAGGRETQYF.

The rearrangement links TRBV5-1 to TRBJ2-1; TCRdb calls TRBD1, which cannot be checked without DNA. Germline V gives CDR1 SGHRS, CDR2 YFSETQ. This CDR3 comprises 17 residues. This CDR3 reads CASSFAFGGRVYNEQFF.

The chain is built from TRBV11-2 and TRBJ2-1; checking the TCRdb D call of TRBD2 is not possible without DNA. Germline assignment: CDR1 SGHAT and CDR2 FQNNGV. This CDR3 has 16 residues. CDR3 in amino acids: CASSFPSGRVRNEQFF.

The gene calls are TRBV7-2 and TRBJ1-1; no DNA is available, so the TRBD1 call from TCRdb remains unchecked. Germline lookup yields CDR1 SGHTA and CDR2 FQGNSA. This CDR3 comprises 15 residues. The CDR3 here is CASSLVQQGSAEAFF.

The CDR3 here is CASSLMFGSGGSPLHF. This chain connects TRBV7-8 to TRBJ1-6; TCRdb names TRBD1, which stays unverified in the absence of DNA. The CDR3 sequence is 16 residues long. CDR1 is SGHVS, CDR2 FQNEAQ, per germline. The whole variable domain, remainder taken from reference TRBV7-8 and TRBJ1-6, is GAGVSQSPRYKVAKRGQDVALRCDPISGHVSLFWYQQALGQGPEFLTYFQNEAQLDKSGLPSDRFFAERPEGSVSTLKIQRTQQEDSAVYLCASSLMFGSGGSPLHFGNGTRLTVT.

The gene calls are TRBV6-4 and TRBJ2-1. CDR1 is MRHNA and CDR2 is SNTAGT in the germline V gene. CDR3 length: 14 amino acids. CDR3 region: CASSDSGDFKARFF.

CDR3 region: CASSTGTGLGNQPQHF. The J gene is TRBJ1-5, the V gene TRBV5-1; TCRdb's D gene call, TRBD1, goes unchecked for lack of DNA. CDR1 is SGHRS and CDR2 is YFSETQ in the germline V gene. The CDR3 length is 16 residues.

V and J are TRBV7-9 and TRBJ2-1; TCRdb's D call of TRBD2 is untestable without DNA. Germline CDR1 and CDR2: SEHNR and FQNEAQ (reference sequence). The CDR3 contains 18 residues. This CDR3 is CASSWRDWGGSSYNEQFF.

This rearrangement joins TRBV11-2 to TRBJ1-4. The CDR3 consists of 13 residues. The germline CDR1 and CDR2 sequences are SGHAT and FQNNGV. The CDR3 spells CASSFGTNEKLFF.

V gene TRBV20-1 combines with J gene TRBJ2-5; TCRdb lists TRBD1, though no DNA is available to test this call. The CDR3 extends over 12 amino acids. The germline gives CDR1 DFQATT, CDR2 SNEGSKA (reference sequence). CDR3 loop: CSAATGEETQYF.

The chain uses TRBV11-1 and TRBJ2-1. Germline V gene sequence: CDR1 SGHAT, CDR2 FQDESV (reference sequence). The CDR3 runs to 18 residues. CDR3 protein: CASSLNFRRSSSYNEQFF.

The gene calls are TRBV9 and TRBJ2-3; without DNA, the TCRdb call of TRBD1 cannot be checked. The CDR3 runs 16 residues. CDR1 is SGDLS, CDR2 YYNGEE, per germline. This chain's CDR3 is CASSGGGGFQGDTQYF.

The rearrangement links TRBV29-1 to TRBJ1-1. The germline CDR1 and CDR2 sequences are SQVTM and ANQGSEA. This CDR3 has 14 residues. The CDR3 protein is CSVAHKLMNTEAFF.